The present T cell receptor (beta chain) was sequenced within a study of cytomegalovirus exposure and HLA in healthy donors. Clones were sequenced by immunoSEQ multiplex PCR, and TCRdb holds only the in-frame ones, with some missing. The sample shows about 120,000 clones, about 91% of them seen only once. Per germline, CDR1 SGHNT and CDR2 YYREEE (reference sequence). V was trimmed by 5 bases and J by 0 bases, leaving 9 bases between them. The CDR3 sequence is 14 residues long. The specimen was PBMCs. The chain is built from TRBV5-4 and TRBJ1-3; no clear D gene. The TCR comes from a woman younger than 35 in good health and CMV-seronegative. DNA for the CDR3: TGTGCCAGCAGTGCCGGGAACTCTGGAAACACCATATATTTT. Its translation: CASSAGNSGNTIYF.